What follows are 29 T cell receptor beta chains derived from one specimen sequenced in a study of T cells in Graves' hyperthyroidism and ophthalmopathy. TCR beta CDR3 regions were amplified from RNA. First-round RT-PCR of the TCR CDR3 relied on the HTBI primer set. Each CDR3 protein gets one entry after TCRdb re-called the multiplex PCR reads with MiXCR. Altogether approximately 620,000 distinct CDR3 sequences are present, roughly 14% being singletons, with the ten largest covering 5.5% to 7.5%. The specimen sequenced was blood. Receptors were obtained from a woman aged 25-40 years with Graves' hyperthyroidism that later progressed to Graves' ophthalmopathy.

This clonotype was counted at least ten times. The chain has TRBV6-1 and TRBJ2-7; 8 nucleotides match TRBD2. With V trimmed by 6 bases and J by 7 bases, 14 bases remained unmatched. This CDR3 is 15 amino acids long. The germline V gene has CDR1 MNHNS and CDR2 SASEGT. The CDR3 loop reads CASSSEREFITEQYF. The CDR3 region has the DNA TGTGCCAGCAGCTCCGAGCGGGAGTTCATAACTGAGCAGTACTTC.

The V call is TRBV29-1, the J call TRBJ1-4, with D possibly TRBD1 on 5 matching bases. Per the germline V gene, CDR1 is SQVTM and CDR2 is ANQGSEA. Trimming shortened V by 0 bases and J by 10 bases, and 15 bases separated the two germline ends. This CDR3 spans 14 amino acids. CDR3 bases: TGCAGCGTTGAAGACGGGACGGGGGACGGAAAACTGTTTTTT. This encodes CSVEDGTGDGKLFF.

The genes are TRBV6-1 and TRBJ1-6; D call uncertain. V was pared by 8 bases and J by 2 bases, with 10 bases between. Germline V lookup: CDR1 MNHNS, CDR2 SASEGT. The CDR3 totals 14 residues. CDR3 bases: TGTGCCAGCCAATCCGCAGCCTATAATTCACCCCTCCACTTT. Translated: CASQSAAYNSPLHF.

This clonotype was counted between two and nine times. The chain is built from TRBV5-1 and TRBJ2-7; 8 nucleotides align to TRBD2. V gave up 0 bases and J gave up 0 bases; unmatched junction bases: 5. This CDR3 has 16 amino acids. Per the germline V gene, CDR1 is SGHRS and CDR2 is YFSETQ. In DNA form, the CDR3 reads TGCGCCAGCAGCTTGGCCGGGGGGGTTAGCTCCTACGAGCAGTACTTC. Translated, it gives CASSLAGGVSSYEQYF. Full variable domain (rest looked up from reference TRBV5-1 and TRBJ2-7): KAGVTQTPRYLIKTRGQQVTLSCSPISGHRSVSWYQQTPGQGLQFLFEYFSETQRNKGNFPGRFSGRQFSNSRSEMNVSTLELGDSALYLCASSLAGGVSSYEQYFGPGTRLTVT.

This clonotype was counted only a few times. The rearrangement joins TRBV7-2 to TRBJ2-5, with 8 bases fitting TRBD2. The V gene end was trimmed by 3 bases and the J gene end by 4 bases; junction bases not matched to a gene: 4. Per the germline V gene, CDR1 is SGHTA and CDR2 is FQGNSA. This CDR3 has 14 residues. CDR3 sequence: CASSFGTRGETQYF. The CDR3 DNA sequence: TGTGCCAGCAGCTTCGGGACTAGGGGAGAGACCCAGTACTTC.

V gene TRBV7-2 combines with J gene TRBJ2-7; D remains unclear. The CDR3 spans 13 residues. CDR1 and CDR2 from the germline V gene are SGHTA and FQGNSA. Trimming shortened V by 2 bases and J by 3 bases, and 8 bases separated the two germline ends. CDR3 residues: CASSLNGYYEQYF. CDR3 coding DNA: TGTGCCAGCAGCTTAAACGGCTACTACGAGCAGTACTTC.

Ten or more counts support this clonotype. V gene TRBV12-3 or TRBV12-4 combines with J gene TRBJ2-7; 8 positions agree with TRBD1. The V segment lost 4 bases and the J segment 0 bases; nucleotides outside the gene matches: 8. The CDR3 runs to 16 residues. CDR3 loop: CASSYSGTGFSYEQYF. The CDR3 coding sequence is TGTGCCAGCAGTTACTCCGGGACAGGTTTCTCCTACGAGCAGTACTTC.

The genes are TRBV20-1 and TRBJ1-2, with 9 nucleotides matching TRBD1. The CDR3 contains 12 residues. Germline V gene sequence: CDR1 DFQATT, CDR2 SNEGSKA (reference sequence). Germline trimming cut 6 bases from V and 6 bases from J; bases unmatched to any gene: 5. Here the CDR3 reads CSAARTGDGYTF. The CDR3 DNA follows: TGCAGTGCCGCCCGGACAGGGGATGGCTACACCTTC.

In its sample, this clonotype was seen many times. The V call is TRBV7-9, the J call TRBJ2-7, with D maybe TRBD2 (5 bases). The CDR3 extends over 15 amino acids. Germline CDR1 and CDR2: SEHNR and FQNEAQ (reference sequence). Trimming took 0 bases from V and 5 from J, leaving 14 bases between them. In DNA, the CDR3 is TGTGCCAGCAGCTTAGCGGCGGGCCTTATGAACGAGCAGTACTTC. It codes for CASSLAAGLMNEQYF.

This clonotype was counted ten times or more. The rearrangement uses TRBV24-1 and TRBJ2-1; the match to TRBD1 covers 10 bases. The junction had 12 bases not matched to a gene; V was cut back by 1 base and J by 10 bases. CDR1 is KGHDR and CDR2 is SFDVKD in the germline V gene. This CDR3 comprises 17 residues. This CDR3 reads CATSDLNSGTGAGEQFF. The CDR3 bases are TGTGCCACCAGTGATTTAAACTCCGGGACAGGGGCCGGGGAGCAGTTCTTC.

This chain connects TRBV7-9 to TRBJ1-2; possible D gene TRBD1, 5 bases. The germline gives CDR1 SEHNR, CDR2 FQNEAQ (reference sequence). The CDR3 consists of 14 residues. Between the trimmed V and J ends, which lost 5 bases and 7 bases, there was a span of 17 bases. The chain's CDR3 is CASSRGIEGVGYTF. CDR3 nucleotides: TGTGCCAGCAGCAGGGGCATAGAGGGTGTTGGCTACACCTTC.

The chain is built from TRBV19 and TRBJ1-4; D unresolved. V was cut by 5 bases and J by 6 bases, with 16 bases left in between. CDR1 is LNHDA and CDR2 is SQIVND in the germline V gene (reference sequence). The CDR3 totals 15 residues. For the CDR3, the DNA is TGTGCCAGTAGTGCCCGACAAGGGTTGGATGAAAAACTGTTTTTT. Its protein is CASSARQGLDEKLFF.

The chain links TRBV5-1 to TRBJ2-7, with TRBD1 matching 8 bases. Germline V lookup: CDR1 SGHRS, CDR2 YFSETQ. Trimming cost V 1 base and J 6 bases; bases outside gene matches: 12. This CDR3 is built from 16 residues. The CDR3: CASSLKDLAGGIEQYF. CDR3 coding DNA: TGCGCCAGCAGCTTGAAAGACTTGGCAGGGGGCATCGAGCAGTACTTC. Supplemented by reference TRBV5-1 and TRBJ2-7, the full variable domain reads KAGVTQTPRYLIKTRGQQVTLSCSPISGHRSVSWYQQTPGQGLQFLFEYFSETQRNKGNFPGRFSGRQFSNSRSEMNVSTLELGDSALYLCASSLKDLAGGIEQYFGPGTRLTVT.

There are many counts of this clonotype. The gene calls are TRBV24-1 and TRBJ2-7; D is ambiguous. Germline CDR1 is KGHDR and CDR2 is SFDVKD. The CDR3 is made up of 13 amino acids. Trimming left V 4 bases short and J 4 bases short, with 10 bases between. Here the CDR3 reads CATSDSDTYEQYF. CDR3 coding DNA: TGTGCCACCAGTGACTCCGACACGTACGAGCAGTACTTC.

The chain recombines TRBV19 with TRBJ2-7, with 9 bases that match TRBD1. Germline CDR1 reads LNHDA; CDR2 reads SQIVND (reference sequence). The CDR3 runs to 18 residues. The V segment lost 6 bases and the J segment 2 bases; nucleotides outside the gene matches: 17. The CDR3 loop reads CASRRRDRVYSRAYEQYF. As DNA, the CDR3 is TGTGCCAGTAGGAGACGGGACAGGGTTTATTCGAGGGCCTACGAGCAGTACTTC. The whole variable domain, filled in from reference TRBV19 and TRBJ2-7, reads DGGITQSPKYLFRKEGQNVTLSCEQNLNHDAMYWYRQDPGQGLRLIYYSQIVNDFQKGDIAEGYSVSREKKESFPLTVTSAQKNPTAFYLCASRRRDRVYSRAYEQYFGPGTRLTVT.

V gene TRBV14 combines with J gene TRBJ2-1, with D possibly matching TRBD1 (5 bases). Trimming took 3 bases from V and 7 from J, leaving 16 bases between them. This CDR3 has 15 amino acids. CDR1 is SGHDN and CDR2 is FVKESK in the germline V gene. The CDR3, as DNA: TGTGCCAGCAGCCAGGGGCCACCAGTCGGGAATGAGCAGTTCTTC. Protein: CASSQGPPVGNEQFF. Together with reference TRBV14 and TRBJ2-1, the CDR3 gives the full variable domain: EAGVTQFPSHSVIEKGQTVTLRCDPISGHDNLYWYRRVMGKEIKFLLHFVKESKQDESGMPNNRFLAERTGGTYSTLKVQPAELEDSGVYFCASSQGPPVGNEQFFGPGTRLTVL.

The chain recombines TRBV4-1 with TRBJ2-1, with TRBD2 identical over 7 bases. V dropped 3 bases and J dropped 6; count of bases not matched to a gene: 14. Germline lookup yields CDR1 MGHRA and CDR2 YSYEKL. The CDR3 has 17 residues. The CDR3 DNA is TGCGCCAGCAGCCACCTACCTCTGGGCGGGAGCGGCAATGAGCAGTTCTTC. It encodes CASSHLPLGGSGNEQFF.

The V and J genes are TRBV20-1 and TRBJ2-7, with TRBD2 matching 10 bases. V lost 2 bases and J lost 7; bases outside the gene matches: 11. Looked up from germline, CDR1 is DFQATT and CDR2 is SNEGSKA (reference sequence). The CDR3 totals 15 residues. In DNA form, the CDR3 reads TGCAGTGCTAGAAAAGCTAGCGGGGGACCACTAGAGCAGTACTTC. Its protein product is CSARKASGGPLEQYF.

V gene TRBV29-1 combines with J gene TRBJ2-1, with D possibly called TRBD1 or TRBD2 (6 bases each). CDR3 size: 15 residues. The germline gives CDR1 SQVTM, CDR2 ANQGSEA. Trimming cost V 0 bases and J 9 bases, with 18 bases left between them. This CDR3 reads CSVEDRRGRGAEQFF. The CDR3 DNA reads TGCAGCGTTGAAGATCGACGAGGTAGGGGGGCTGAGCAGTTCTTC.

This clonotype showed up many times. The chain carries TRBV7-3 and TRBJ2-1; 14 bases match TRBD2. This CDR3 is built from 15 residues. The V and J ends lost 4 bases and 8 bases, in that order; junction bases with no gene match: 4. Germline values: CDR1 SGHTA, CDR2 FQGTGA. The DNA of the CDR3 is TGTGCCAGCAGCTCGGGACTAGCGGGAGTAGATGAGCAGTTCTTC. Protein product: CASSSGLAGVDEQFF.

Many counts were recorded for this clonotype. The CDR3 DNA is TGTGCCAGTAGTATCTCCGGGACAGGGGTAACCGGGGAGCTGTTTTTT. Protein: CASSISGTGVTGELFF. V gene TRBV19 combines with J gene TRBJ2-2; 10 bases fit TRBD1. Germline-derived CDR1 and CDR2 are LNHDA and SQIVND (reference sequence). This CDR3 contains 16 residues. Losses at the gene ends were 3 bases for V and 5 bases for J; bases not matched to a gene: 6.

This clonotype has only a few counts. V usage is TRBV9 and J usage is TRBJ1-1; tentative D call: TRBD1 (6 bases). The CDR3 has 14 residues. V dropped 4 bases and J dropped 4 bases, with 14 bases sitting between them. CDR1 SGDLS and CDR2 YYNGEE come from the germline V gene. CDR3 sequence: CASSLQGWGTEAFF. DNA of the CDR3: TGTGCCAGCAGCTTGCAGGGGTGGGGCACTGAAGCTTTCTTT. The whole variable domain, remainder taken from reference TRBV9 and TRBJ1-1, is DSGVTQTPKHLITATGQRVTLRCSPRSGDLSVYWYQQSLDQGLQFLIQYYNGEERAKGNILERFSAQQFPDLHSELNLSSLELGDSALYFCASSLQGWGTEAFFGQGTRLTVV.

This clonotype was seen ten or more times. The J gene is TRBJ1-1, the V gene TRBV28; the match to TRBD1 covers 8 bases. V gave up 4 bases and J gave up 5 bases; unmatched junction bases: 9. Germline V gene lookup returns CDR1 MDHEN and CDR2 SYDVKM. This CDR3 contains 15 residues. CDR3 DNA: TGTGCCAGCAGTTGGACAGGGAGATTCGTTACTGAAGCTTTCTTT. It yields the protein CASSWTGRFVTEAFF.

This clonotype showed up many times. The genes are TRBV11-3 and TRBJ1-1; no reliable D call. This CDR3 spans 16 amino acids. The V and J ends lost 0 bases and 4 bases respectively, with 15 bases between them. Per germline, CDR1 SGHNT and CDR2 YENEEA. The CDR3 DNA follows: TGTGCCAGCAGCTTAGATGGAAGGGAAGGGAGCACTGAAGCTTTCTTT. Translation: CASSLDGREGSTEAFF. Full variable domain (outside the CDR3, taken from reference TRBV11-3 and TRBJ1-1): EAGVVQSPRYKIIEKKQPVAFWCNPISGHNTLYWYLQNLGQGPELLIRYENEEAVDDSQLPKDRFSAERLKGVDSTLKIQPAELGDSAVYLCASSLDGREGSTEAFFGQGTRLTVV.

This clonotype was observed a few times. The chain is built from TRBV5-1 and TRBJ2-1, with 7 bases that match TRBD1. V lost 2 bases and J lost 9; bases outside the gene matches: 11. Germline V lookup: CDR1 SGHRS, CDR2 YFSETQ. The CDR3 consists of 15 residues. The CDR3 sequence: CASSFRDSAAGEQFF. As DNA, the CDR3 is TGCGCCAGCAGCTTTAGGGACAGCGCCGCGGGTGAGCAGTTCTTC.

V is TRBV12-5 and J is TRBJ2-1; 12 nucleotides align to TRBD2. Germline V gene data show CDR1 as LGHNT and CDR2 as FRNRAP. The CDR3 length is 19 residues. Losses at the gene ends were 7 bases for V and 8 bases for J; bases not matched to a gene: 21. This CDR3 reads CASAPGTSGWAGRRDEQFF. CDR3 nucleotide sequence: TGTGCTAGTGCCCCAGGGACTAGCGGGTGGGCGGGTAGAAGGGATGAGCAGTTCTTC.

This clonotype was detected many times. V and J are TRBV7-9 and TRBJ2-1, with TRBD2 matching 12 bases. CDR3 size: 18 residues. The germline V gene encodes CDR1 SEHNR and CDR2 FQNEAQ (reference sequence). Losses at the gene ends were 5 bases for V and 3 bases for J; bases not matched to a gene: 11. CDR3 nucleotide sequence: TGTGCCAGCAGCGTGGGACTAGCGGGCCCGAGGCTCTACAATGAGCAGTTCTTC. Its protein product is CASSVGLAGPRLYNEQFF.

This chain joins TRBV5-1 and TRBJ2-1, with a possible D match to TRBD1 (5 bases). Germline V gives CDR1 SGHRS, CDR2 YFSETQ. The CDR3 spans 14 residues. Trimming removed 0 bases at V and 6 bases at J, with 10 bases between. In DNA form, the CDR3 reads TGCGCCAGCAGCTTGGCCAGGGTAATCAATGAGCAGTTCTTC. It codes for CASSLARVINEQFF.

Many counts were recorded for this clonotype. The V gene is TRBV20-1, the J gene TRBJ1-5; possible D gene TRBD1, 5 bases. CDR1 and CDR2 (germline): DFQATT, SNEGSKA (reference sequence). Deletions cut 4 bases from V and 6 bases from J, with 13 bases between. CDR3 size: 13 residues. CDR3 amino acids: CSATPGTSQPQHF. CDR3 nucleotides: TGCAGTGCTACCCCGGGGACCTCTCAGCCCCAGCATTTT.